Detailed here is one T cell receptor beta chain. The antigen is unknown. This sample was taken from a study of T cell responses to AZD1222 COVID-19 vaccine. Assay: immunoSEQ multiplex PCR; the TCRdb copy retains only in-frame clones and omits some. The data contain over 85,000 clones, roughly 87% of them singletons. The V gene lost 4 bases and the J gene lost 9 bases, with 12 bases spanning the gap. The CDR3 covers 12 residues. Germline V gives CDR1 LNHDA, CDR2 SQIVND (reference sequence). General study findings and limits: The CD4 TCRs associated with vaccination extended across spike and predominated at 160-218 and 743-854. Possibly, clonal diversity was underestimated; donors were largely white British and included more females.

The sequence derives from an adult who received the AZD1222 COVID-19 vaccine. The V and J genes are TRBV19 and TRBJ1-2, with a weak D call TRBD1 (6 bases). The sample was peripheral blood, taken 28 days after the second AZD1222 dose. The CDR3: CASSRRQVSYTF. The CDR3 bases are TGTGCCAGTAGTAGACGACAGGTCAGCTACACCTTC. The whole variable domain, filled in from reference TRBV19 and TRBJ1-2, reads DGGITQSPKYLFRKEGQNVTLSCEQNLNHDAMYWYRQDPGQGLRLIYYSQIVNDFQKGDIAEGYSVSREKKESFPLTVTSAQKNPTAFYLCASSRRQVSYTFGSGTRLTVV.